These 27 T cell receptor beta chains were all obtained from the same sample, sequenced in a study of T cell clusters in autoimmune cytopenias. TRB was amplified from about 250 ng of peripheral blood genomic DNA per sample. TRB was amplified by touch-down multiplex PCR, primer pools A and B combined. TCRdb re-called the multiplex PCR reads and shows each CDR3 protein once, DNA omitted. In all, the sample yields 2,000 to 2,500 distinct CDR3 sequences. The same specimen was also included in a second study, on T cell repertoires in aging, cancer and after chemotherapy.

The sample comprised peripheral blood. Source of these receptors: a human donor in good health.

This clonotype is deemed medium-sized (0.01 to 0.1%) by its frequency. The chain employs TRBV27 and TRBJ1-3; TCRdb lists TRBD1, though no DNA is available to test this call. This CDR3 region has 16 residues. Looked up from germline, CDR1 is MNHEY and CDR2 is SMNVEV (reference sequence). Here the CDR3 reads CASSLKGAGGGNTIYF.

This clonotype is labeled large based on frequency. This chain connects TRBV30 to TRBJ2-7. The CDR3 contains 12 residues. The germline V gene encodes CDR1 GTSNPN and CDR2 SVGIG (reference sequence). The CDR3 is CAWRSYNYEQYF.

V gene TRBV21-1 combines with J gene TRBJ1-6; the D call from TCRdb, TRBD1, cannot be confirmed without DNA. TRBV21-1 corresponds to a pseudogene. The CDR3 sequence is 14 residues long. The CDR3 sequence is CASSKDNDNSPLHF.

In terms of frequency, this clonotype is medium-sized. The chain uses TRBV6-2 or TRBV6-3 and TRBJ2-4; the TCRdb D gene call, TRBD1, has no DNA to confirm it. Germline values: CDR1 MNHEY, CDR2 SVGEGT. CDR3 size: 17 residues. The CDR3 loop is CASSPGQLSIQGNIQYF.

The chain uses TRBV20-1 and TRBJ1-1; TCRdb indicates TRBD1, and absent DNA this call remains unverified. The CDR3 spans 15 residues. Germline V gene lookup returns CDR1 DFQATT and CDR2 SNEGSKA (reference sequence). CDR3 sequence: CSASPVGGTNTEAFF.

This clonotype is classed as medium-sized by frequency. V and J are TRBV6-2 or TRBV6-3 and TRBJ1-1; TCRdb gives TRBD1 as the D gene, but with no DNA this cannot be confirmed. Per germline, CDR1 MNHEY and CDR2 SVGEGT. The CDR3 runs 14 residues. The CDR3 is CASSYGGLNTEAFF.

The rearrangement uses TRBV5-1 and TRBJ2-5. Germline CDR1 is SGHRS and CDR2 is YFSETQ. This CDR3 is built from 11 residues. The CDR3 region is CASSLMETQYF.

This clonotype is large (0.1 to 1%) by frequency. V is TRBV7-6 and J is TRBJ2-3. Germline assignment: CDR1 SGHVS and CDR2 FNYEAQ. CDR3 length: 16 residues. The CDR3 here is CASSSEARTRTDTQYF. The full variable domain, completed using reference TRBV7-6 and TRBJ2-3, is GAGVSQSPRYKVTKRGQDVALRCDPISGHVSLYWYRQALGQGPEFLTYFNYEAQQDKSGLPNDRFSAERPEGSISTLTIQRTEQRDSAMYRCASSSEARTRTDTQYFGPGTRLTVL.

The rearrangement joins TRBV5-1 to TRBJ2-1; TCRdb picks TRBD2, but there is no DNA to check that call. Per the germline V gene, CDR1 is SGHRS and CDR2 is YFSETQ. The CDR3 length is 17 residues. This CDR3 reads CASSSSEGGGLSGEQFF.

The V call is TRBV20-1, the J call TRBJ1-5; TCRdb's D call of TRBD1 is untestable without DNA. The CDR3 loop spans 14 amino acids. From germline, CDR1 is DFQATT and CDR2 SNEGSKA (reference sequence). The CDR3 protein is CSATGPTINQPQHF.

CDR3 protein: CASSQDIGVRIQYF. The rearrangement joins TRBV4-3 to TRBJ2-4. This CDR3 is built from 14 residues. CDR1 is LGHNA, CDR2 YSLEER, per germline.

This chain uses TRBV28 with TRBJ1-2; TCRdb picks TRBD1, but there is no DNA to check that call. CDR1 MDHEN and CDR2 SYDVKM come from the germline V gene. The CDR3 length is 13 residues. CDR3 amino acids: CASSSGGGYGYTF.

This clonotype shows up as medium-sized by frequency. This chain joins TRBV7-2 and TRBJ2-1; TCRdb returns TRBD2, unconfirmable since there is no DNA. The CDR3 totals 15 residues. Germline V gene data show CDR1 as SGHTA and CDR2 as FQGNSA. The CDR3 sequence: CASSRTSGGGNEQFF. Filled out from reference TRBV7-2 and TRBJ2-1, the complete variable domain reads GAGVSQSPSNKVTEKGKDVELRCDPISGHTALYWYRQSLGQGLEFLIYFQGNSAPDKSGLPSDRFSAERTGGSVSTLTIQRTQQEDSAVYLCASSRTSGGGNEQFFGPGTRLTVL.

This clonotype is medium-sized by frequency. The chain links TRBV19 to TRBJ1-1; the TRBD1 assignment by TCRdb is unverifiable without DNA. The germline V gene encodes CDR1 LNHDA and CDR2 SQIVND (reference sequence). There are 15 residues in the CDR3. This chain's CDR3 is CASSIQGEVLAEAFF. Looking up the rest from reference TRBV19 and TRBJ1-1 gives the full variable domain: DGGITQSPKYLFRKEGQNVTLSCEQNLNHDAMYWYRQDPGQGLRLIYYSQIVNDFQKGDIAEGYSVSREKKESFPLTVTSAQKNPTAFYLCASSIQGEVLAEAFFGQGTRLTVV.

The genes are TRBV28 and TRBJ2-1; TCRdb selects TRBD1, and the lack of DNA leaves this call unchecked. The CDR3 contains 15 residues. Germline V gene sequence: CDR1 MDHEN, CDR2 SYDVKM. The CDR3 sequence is CASSLGGDSYNEQFF.

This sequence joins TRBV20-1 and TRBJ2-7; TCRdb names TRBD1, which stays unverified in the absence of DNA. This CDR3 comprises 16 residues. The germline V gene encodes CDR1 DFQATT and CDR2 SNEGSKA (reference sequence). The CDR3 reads CSATVPLAGGTYEQYF.

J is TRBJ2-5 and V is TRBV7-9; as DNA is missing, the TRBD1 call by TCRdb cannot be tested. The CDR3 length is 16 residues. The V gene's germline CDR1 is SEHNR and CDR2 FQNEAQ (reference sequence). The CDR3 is CASSTGTGRRQETQYF.

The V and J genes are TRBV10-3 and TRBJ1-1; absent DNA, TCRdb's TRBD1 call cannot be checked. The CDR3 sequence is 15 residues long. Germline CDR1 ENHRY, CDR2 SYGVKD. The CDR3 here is CAISESGGANTEAFF.

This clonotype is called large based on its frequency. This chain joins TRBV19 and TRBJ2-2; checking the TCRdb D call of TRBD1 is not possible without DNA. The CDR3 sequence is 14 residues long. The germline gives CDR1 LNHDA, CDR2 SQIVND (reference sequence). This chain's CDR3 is CASSLTGDTGELFF.

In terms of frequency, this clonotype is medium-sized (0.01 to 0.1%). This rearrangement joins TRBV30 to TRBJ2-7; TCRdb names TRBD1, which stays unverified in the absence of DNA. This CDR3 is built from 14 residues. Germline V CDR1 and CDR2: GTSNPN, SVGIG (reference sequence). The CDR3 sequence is CASKRSDRGYEQYF.

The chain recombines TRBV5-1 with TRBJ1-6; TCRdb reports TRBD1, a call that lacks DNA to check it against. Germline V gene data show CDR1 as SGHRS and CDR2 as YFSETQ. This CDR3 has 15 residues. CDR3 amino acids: CASSVGQGAHSPLHF.

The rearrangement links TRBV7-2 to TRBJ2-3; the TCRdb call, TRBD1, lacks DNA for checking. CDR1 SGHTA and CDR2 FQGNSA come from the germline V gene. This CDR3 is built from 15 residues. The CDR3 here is CASRPTTAGRDTQYF.

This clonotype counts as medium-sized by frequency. The CDR3 loop is CASSGTGGGYEQYF. V usage is TRBV6-2 or TRBV6-3 and J usage is TRBJ2-7; TCRdb names TRBD1, which stays unverified in the absence of DNA. The germline V gene has CDR1 MNHEY and CDR2 SVGEGT. This CDR3 is 14 amino acids long.

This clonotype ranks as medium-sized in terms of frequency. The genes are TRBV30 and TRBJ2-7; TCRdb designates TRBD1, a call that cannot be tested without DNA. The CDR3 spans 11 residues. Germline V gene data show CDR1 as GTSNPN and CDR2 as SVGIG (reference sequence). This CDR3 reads CAWSGRGEQYF.

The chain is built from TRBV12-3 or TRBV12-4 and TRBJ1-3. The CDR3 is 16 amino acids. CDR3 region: CASSPISGSSGNTIYF.

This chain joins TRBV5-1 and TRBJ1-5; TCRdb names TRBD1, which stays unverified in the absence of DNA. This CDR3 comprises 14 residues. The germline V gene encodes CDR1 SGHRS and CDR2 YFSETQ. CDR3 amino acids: CASREGASNQPQHF.

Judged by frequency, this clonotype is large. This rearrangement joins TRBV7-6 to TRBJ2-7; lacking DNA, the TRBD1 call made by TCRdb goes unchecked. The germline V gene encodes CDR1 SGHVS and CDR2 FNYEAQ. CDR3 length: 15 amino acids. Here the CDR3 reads CASSPTAGSPYEQYF.